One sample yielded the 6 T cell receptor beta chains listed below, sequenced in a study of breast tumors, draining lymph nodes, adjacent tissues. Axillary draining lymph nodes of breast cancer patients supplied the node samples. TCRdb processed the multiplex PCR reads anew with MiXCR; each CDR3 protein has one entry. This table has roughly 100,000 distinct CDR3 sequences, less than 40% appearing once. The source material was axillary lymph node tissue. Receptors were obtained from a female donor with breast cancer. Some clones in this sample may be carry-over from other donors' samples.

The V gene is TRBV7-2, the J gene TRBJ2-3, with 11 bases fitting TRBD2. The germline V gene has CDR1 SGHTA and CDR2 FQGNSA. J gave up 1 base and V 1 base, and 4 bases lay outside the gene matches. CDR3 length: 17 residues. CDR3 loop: CASSLELAGAGTDTQYF. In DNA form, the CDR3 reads TGTGCCAGCAGCTTAGAACTAGCGGGGGCGGGCACAGATACGCAGTATTTT.

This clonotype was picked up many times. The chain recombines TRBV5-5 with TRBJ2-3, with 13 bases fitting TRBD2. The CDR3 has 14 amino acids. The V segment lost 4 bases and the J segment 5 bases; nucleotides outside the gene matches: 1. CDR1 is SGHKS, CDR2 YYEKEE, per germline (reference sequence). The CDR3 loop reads CASSGLAGVDTQYF. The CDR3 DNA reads TGTGCCAGCAGCGGACTAGCGGGAGTAGATACGCAGTATTTT.

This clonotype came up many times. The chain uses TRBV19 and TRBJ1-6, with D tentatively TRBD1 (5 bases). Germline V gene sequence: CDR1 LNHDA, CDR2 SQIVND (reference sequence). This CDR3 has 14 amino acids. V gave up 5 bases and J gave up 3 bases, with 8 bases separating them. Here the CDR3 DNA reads TGTGCCAGTAGTTTGGACAACTATAATTCACCCCTCCACTTT. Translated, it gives CASSLDNYNSPLHF.

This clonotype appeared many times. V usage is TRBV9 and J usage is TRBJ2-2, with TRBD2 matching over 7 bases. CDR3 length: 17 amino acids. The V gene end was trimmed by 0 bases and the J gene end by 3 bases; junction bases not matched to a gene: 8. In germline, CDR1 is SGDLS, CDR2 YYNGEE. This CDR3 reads CASSVGLAHTHTGELFF. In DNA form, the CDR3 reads TGTGCCAGCAGCGTAGGACTAGCCCATACCCACACCGGGGAGCTGTTTTTT.

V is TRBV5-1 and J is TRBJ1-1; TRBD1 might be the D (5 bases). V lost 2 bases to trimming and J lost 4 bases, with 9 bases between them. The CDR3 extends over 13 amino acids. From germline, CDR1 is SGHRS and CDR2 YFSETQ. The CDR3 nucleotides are TGCGCCAGCAGCTTTCAGGGACGCACTGAAGCTTTCTTT. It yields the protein CASSFQGRTEAFF.

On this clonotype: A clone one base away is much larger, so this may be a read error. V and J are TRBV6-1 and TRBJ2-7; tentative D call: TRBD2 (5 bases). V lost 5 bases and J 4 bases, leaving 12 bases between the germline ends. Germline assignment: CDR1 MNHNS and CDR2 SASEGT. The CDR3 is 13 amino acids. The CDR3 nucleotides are TGTGCCAGCAGTCAAGAGGGATATTACGAGCAGTACTTC. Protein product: CASSQEGYYEQYF.